The source of this T cell receptor beta chain is a study of cytomegalovirus exposure and HLA in healthy donors. General study points: Some public TCRs appeared in many individuals, while most sequences were rare. High sensitivity and specificity were reportedly achieved when the classifier diagnosed cytomegalovirus status. Cytomegalovirus association was assigned to some 160 TCR beta chains.

Vbeta (60) and Jbeta (13) primers were used in the PCR. Profiled with immunoSEQ multiplex PCR; TCRdb holds only in-frame clones, not every one. This table has some 210,000 clones, 80% to 90% appearing once. Likely unrecorded immune exposures existed in these nominally healthy donors. V was pared by 6 bases and J by 6 bases, with 9 bases of the junction left unmatched. CDR1 is MDHEN and CDR2 is SYDVKM in the germline V gene. The CDR3 contains 15 residues. As concerns this clone: Antigen unknown.

The chain has TRBV28 and TRBJ2-7, with 12 positions matching TRBD1. Material for sequencing was PBMCs. The TCR comes from a man aged 30 to 45 in good health and CMV-seronegative. The CDR3 DNA is TGTGCCAGCAGGCCGGGGACAGGGGGCGAAGGCGAGCAGTACTTC. Its protein product is CASRPGTGGEGEQYF.